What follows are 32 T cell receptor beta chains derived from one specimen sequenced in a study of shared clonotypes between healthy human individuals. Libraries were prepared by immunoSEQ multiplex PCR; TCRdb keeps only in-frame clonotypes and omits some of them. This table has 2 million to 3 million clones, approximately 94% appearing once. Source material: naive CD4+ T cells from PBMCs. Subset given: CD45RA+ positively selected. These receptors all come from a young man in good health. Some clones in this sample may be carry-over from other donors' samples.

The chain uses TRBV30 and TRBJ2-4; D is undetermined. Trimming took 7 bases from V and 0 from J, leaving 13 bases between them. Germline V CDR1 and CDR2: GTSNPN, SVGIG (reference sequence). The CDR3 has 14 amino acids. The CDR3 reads CASARPLAKNIQYF. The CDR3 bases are TGTGCCTCCGCCCGTCCTCTAGCCAAAAACATTCAGTACTTC.

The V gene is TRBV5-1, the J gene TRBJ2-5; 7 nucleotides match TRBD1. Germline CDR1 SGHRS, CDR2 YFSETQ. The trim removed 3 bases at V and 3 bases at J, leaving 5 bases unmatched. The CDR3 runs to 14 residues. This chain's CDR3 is CASSWSGTEETQYF. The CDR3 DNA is TGCGCCAGCAGCTGGTCCGGGACAGAAGAGACCCAGTACTTC.

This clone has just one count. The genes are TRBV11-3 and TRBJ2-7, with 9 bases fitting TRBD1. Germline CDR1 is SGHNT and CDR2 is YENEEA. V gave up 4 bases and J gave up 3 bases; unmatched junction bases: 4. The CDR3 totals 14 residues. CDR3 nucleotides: TGTGCCAGCAGCTCCTCGGGACAGGGCTACGAGCAGTACTTC. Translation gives CASSSSGQGYEQYF.

The CDR3 bases are TGTGCCAGCGGGACAGACCCCAATCAGCCCCAGCATTTT. As protein: CASGTDPNQPQHF. The gene calls are TRBV2 and TRBJ1-5; 7 bases fit TRBD1. V lost 8 bases and J lost 3; bases outside the gene matches: 4. The CDR3 covers 13 residues. Germline V gene data show CDR1 as SNHLY and CDR2 as FYNNEI.

The CDR3 protein is CASSNTAGGVAEAFF. The CDR3, as DNA: TGTGCCAGCAGCAATACAGCTGGGGGGGTGGCTGAAGCTTTCTTT. The gene calls are TRBV6-5 and TRBJ1-1; D possibly corresponds to TRBD1 (5 bases). Trimming took off 6 bases at V and 6 bases at J, with 20 bases between the two ends. This CDR3 contains 15 residues. Germline CDR1 reads MNHEY; CDR2 reads SVGAGI.

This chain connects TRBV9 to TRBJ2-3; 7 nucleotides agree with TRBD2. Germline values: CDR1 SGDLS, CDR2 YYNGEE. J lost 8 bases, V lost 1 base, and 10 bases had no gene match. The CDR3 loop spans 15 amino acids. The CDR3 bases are TGTGCCAGCAGCGTAACGGGCGGGAGAGAGGGTACGCAGTATTTT. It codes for CASSVTGGREGTQYF.

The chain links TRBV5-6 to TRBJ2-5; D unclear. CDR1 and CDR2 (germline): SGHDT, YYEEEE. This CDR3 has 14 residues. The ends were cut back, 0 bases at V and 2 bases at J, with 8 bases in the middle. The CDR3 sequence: CASSLGRSQETQYF. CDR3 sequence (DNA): TGTGCCAGCAGCTTGGGCCGGTCACAAGAGACCCAGTACTTC.

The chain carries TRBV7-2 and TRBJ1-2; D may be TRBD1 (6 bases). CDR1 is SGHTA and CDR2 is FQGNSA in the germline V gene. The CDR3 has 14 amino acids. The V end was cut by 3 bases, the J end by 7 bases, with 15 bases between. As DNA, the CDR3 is TGTGCCAGCAGCTTCGCGGGGGCGGGCACTGGCTACACCTTC. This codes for CASSFAGAGTGYTF.

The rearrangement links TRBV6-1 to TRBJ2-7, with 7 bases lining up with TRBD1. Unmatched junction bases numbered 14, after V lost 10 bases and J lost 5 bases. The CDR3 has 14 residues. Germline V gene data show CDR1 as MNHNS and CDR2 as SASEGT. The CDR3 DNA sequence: TGTGCCACCCATAGACAGGGAGCTTTCGACGAGCAGTACTTC. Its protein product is CATHRQGAFDEQYF.

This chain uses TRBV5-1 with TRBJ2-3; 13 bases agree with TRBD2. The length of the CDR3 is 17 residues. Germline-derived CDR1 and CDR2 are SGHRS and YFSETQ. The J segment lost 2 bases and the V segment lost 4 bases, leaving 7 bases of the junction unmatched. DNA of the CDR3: TGCGCCAGCAGCCCAAGACTAGCGGGAGGTTCCACAGATACGCAGTATTTT. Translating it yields CASSPRLAGGSTDTQYF.

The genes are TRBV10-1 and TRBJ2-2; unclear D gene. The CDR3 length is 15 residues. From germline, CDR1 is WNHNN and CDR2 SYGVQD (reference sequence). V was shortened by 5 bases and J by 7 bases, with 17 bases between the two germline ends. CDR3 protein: CASSPVHHSNGELFF. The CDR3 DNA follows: TGCGCCAGCAGTCCTGTCCACCATTCAAACGGGGAGCTGTTTTTT.

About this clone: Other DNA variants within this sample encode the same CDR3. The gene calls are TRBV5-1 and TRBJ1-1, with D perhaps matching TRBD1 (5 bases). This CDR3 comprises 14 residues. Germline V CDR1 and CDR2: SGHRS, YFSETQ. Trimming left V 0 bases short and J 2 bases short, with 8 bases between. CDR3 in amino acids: CASSLAQGNTEAFF. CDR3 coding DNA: TGCGCCAGCAGCTTGGCCCAGGGAAACACTGAAGCTTTCTTT.

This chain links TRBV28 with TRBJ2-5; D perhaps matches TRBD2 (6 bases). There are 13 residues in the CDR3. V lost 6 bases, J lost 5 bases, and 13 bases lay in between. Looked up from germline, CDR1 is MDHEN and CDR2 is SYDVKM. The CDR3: CASSLDAGETQYF. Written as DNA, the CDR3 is TGTGCCAGCAGCCTAGATGCGGGGGAGACCCAGTACTTC.

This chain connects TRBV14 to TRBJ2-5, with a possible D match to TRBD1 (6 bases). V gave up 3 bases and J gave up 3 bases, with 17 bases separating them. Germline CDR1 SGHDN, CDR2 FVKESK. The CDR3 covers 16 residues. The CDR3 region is CASSQWPQGWEETQYF. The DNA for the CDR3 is TGTGCCAGCAGCCAGTGGCCCCAGGGGTGGGAAGAGACCCAGTACTTC.

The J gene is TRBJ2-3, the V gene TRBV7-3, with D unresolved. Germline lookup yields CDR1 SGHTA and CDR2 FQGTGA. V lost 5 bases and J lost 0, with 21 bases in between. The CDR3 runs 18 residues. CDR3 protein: CASSRSGGRSGSTDTQYF. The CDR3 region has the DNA TGTGCCAGCAGCCGCTCGGGTGGGCGGTCCGGGAGCACAGATACGCAGTATTTT. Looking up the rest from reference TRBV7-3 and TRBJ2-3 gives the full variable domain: GAGVSQTPSNKVTEKGKYVELRCDPISGHTALYWYRQSLGQGPEFLIYFQGTGAADDSGLPNDRFFAVRPEGSVSTLKIQRTERGDSAVYLCASSRSGGRSGSTDTQYFGPGTRLTVL.

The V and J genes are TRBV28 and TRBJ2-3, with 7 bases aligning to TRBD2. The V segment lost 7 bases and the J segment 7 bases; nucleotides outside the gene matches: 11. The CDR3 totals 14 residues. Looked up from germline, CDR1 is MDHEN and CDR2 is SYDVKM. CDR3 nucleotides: TGTGCCAGCACCGAGGGGACTATCGATTATACGCAGTATTTT. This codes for CASTEGTIDYTQYF.

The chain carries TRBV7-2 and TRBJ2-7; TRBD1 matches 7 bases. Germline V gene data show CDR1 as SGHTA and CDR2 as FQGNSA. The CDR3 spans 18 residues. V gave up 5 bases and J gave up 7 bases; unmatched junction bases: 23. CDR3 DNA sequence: TGTGCCAGCAGCCCGCGGTGGGACCGGGACAGATGGGGAGATGAGCAGTACTTC. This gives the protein CASSPRWDRDRWGDEQYF.

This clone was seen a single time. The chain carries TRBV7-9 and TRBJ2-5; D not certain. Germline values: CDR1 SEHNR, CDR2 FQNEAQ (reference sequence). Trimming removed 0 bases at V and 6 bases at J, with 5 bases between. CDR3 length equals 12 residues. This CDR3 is CASSLALQTQYF. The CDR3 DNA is TGTGCCAGCAGCTTAGCGCTCCAGACCCAGTACTTC.

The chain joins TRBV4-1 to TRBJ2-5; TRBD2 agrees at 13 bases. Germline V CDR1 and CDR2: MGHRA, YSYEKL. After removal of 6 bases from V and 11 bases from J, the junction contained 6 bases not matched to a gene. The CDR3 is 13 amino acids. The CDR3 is CASRGLAGWEQYF. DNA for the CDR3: TGCGCCAGCAGGGGACTAGCGGGATGGGAGCAGTACTTC.

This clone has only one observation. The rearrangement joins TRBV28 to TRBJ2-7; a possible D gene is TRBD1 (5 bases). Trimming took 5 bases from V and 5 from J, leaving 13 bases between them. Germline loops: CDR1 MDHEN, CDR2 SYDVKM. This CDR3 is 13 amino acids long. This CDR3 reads CASSPLARDEQYF. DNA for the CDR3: TGTGCCAGCAGTCCCCTGGCCAGGGACGAGCAGTACTTC.

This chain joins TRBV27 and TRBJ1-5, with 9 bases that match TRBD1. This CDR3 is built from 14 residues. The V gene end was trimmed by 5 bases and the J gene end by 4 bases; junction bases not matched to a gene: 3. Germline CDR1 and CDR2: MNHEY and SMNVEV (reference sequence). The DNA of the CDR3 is TGTGCCAGCAGTATCGGGACAGGGAATCAGCCCCAGCATTTT. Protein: CASSIGTGNQPQHF.

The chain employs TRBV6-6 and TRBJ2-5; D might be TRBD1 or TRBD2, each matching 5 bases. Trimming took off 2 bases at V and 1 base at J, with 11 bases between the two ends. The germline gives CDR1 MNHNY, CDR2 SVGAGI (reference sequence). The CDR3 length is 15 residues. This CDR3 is CASSYGLGPQETQYF. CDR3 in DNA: TGTGCCAGCAGTTACGGGTTGGGACCCCAAGAGACCCAGTACTTC.

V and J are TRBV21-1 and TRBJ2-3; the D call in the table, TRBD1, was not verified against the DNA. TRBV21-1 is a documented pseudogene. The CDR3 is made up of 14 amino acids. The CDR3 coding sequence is TGTGCCAGCAGCACGCAGATCGACAGCTATACGCAGTATTTT. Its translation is CASSTQIDSYTQYF.

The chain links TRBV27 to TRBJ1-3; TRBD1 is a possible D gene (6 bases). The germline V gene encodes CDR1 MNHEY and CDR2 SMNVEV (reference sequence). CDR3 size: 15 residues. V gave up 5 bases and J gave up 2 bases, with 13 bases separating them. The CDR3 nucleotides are TGTGCCAGCAGTCCTTTACAGGGAACTGGAAACACCATATATTTT. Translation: CASSPLQGTGNTIYF.

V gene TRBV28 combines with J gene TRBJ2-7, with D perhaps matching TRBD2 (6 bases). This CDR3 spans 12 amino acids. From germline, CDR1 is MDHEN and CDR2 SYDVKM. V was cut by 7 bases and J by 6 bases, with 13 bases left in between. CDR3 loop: CASNFMGGEQYF. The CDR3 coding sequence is TGTGCCAGCAATTTTATGGGGGGCGAGCAGTACTTC. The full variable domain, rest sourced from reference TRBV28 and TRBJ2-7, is DVKVTQSSRYLVKRTGEKVFLECVQDMDHENMFWYRQDPGLGLRLIYFSYDVKMKEKGDIPEGYSVSREKKERFSLILESASTNQTSMYLCASNFMGGEQYFGPGTRLTVT.

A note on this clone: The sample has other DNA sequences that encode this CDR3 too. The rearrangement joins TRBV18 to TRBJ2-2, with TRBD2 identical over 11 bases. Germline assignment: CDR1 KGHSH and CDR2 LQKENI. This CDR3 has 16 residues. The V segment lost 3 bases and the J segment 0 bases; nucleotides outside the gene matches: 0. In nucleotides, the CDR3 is TGTGCCAGCTCACCTAGCGGGAGGGCGAACACCGGGGAGCTGTTTTTT. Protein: CASSPSGRANTGELFF.

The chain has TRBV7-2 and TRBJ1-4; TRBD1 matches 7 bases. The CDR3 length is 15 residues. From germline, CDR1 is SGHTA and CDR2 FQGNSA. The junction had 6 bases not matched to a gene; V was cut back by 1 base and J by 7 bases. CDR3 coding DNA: TGTGCCAGCAGCTTAGAGACAGGGCGGGTTGAAAAACTGTTTTTT. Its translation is CASSLETGRVEKLFF. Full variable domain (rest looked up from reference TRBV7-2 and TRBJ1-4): GAGVSQSPSNKVTEKGKDVELRCDPISGHTALYWYRQSLGQGLEFLIYFQGNSAPDKSGLPSDRFSAERTGGSVSTLTIQRTQQEDSAVYLCASSLETGRVEKLFFGSGTQLSVL.

The CDR3: CASSPLQGAPTGELFF. CDR3 DNA sequence: TGTGCCAGCTCACCACTTCAGGGGGCACCCACCGGGGAGCTGTTTTTT. This chain joins TRBV18 and TRBJ2-2; 8 nucleotides line up with TRBD1. With 1 base clipped from V and 4 bases from J, the junction kept 5 bases outside the gene matches. The CDR3 runs 16 residues. In germline, CDR1 is KGHSH, CDR2 LQKENI.

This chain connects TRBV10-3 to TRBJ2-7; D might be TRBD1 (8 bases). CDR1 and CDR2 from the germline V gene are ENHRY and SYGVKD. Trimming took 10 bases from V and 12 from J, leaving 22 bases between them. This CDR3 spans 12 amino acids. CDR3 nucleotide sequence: TGTGCCACCCGGGAGAAACAGGGGGGGAGGTACTTC. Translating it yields CATREKQGGRYF.

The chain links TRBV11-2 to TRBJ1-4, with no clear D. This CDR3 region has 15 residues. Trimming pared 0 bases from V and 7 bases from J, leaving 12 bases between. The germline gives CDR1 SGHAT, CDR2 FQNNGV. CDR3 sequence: CASSLDLAPSEKLFF. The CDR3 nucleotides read TGTGCCAGCAGCTTAGATTTGGCACCTTCTGAAAAACTGTTTTTT.

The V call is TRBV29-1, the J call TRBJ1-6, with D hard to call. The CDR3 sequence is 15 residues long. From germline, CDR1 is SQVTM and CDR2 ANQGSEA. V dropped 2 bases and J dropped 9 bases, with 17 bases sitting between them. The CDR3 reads CSVEKLTGRVSPLHF. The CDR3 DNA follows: TGCAGCGTTGAAAAGTTGACTGGTAGGGTTTCACCCCTCCACTTT.

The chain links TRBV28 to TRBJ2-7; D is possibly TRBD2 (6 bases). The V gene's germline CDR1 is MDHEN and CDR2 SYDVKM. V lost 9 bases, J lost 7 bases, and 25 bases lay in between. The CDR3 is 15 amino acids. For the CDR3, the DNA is TGTGCCAGTTCCCCTCCGGGGGACTGGCCGTGGGAGCAGTACTTC. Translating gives CASSPPGDWPWEQYF.